This T cell receptor beta chain was recorded in a study of sequential checkpoint blockade in melanoma. The CDR3 covers 14 residues. CDR1 is LNHDA, CDR2 SQIVND, per germline (reference sequence). Trimming removed 4 bases at V and 12 bases at J, with 21 bases between. Data came from immunoSEQ multiplex PCR; TCRdb stores just in-frame clones and leaves some out. The table has some 7,000 clones, around a quarter seen once. Treatment here: randomized to nivolumab then ipilimumab (arm A) or the reverse (arm B). Source: tumor tissue (inferred from file names), taken from a patient given nivolumab and ipilimumab in sequence. The receptor was derived from a human donor with melanoma. The chain is built from TRBV19 and TRBJ1-1; D perhaps matches TRBD1 (6 bases). CDR3 in amino acids: CASSRGGTPSSPFF. The DNA of the CDR3 is TGTGCCAGTAGTAGGGGGGGGACACCGAGCTCGCCTTTCTTT.